The present entry profiles one T cell receptor beta chain with its context. Germline CDR1 and CDR2: SGHVS and FQNEAQ. Losses at the gene ends were 2 bases for V and 1 base for J; bases not matched to a gene: 2. This CDR3 contains 15 residues. These data are taken from a study of blood T cell repertoires in COVID-19. Overall study: Sample material is recorded as cDNA or gDNA derived from T cells, B-cell-depleted T cells, or PBMCs.

In the original workflow: From reference gene primer amplification, estimates of nucleated cell counts were derived. The method was immunoSEQ multiplex PCR; TCRdb's version includes in-frame clones alone and lacks a portion of them. V, J and clone size reflect that table, while D and trimming were determined from the DNA. The sample shows some 250,000 clones, around 88% of them seen only once. This TCR was sampled from a man older than 75 with acute or convalescent COVID-19. The chain couples TRBV7-8 to TRBJ1-5, with 7 bases matching TRBD1. The sequenced sample consisted of peripheral blood. The CDR3 nucleotides read TGTGCCAGCAGCTTATTACAGGGGAGCAATCAGCCCCAGCATTTT. This sequence encodes CASSLLQGSNQPQHF.